This T cell receptor (beta chain) was identified during a study of cytomegalovirus exposure and HLA in healthy donors. Sequenced by immunoSEQ multiplex PCR; TCRdb stores in-frame clones only, minus some. The sample lists approximately 280,000 clones, roughly 88% occurring once. This sequence originates from a woman aged 18-35 years in good health and CMV-seronegative. Specimen: PBMCs.

The CDR3, as DNA: TGCAGCGCCGCGGGCCAATATAATGGCTCCTACGAGCAGTACTTC. Translated, it gives CSAAGQYNGSYEQYF. The chain is built from TRBV29-1 and TRBJ2-7; TRBD2 is a possible D gene (5 bases). The CDR3 is made up of 15 amino acids. Germline loops: CDR1 SQVTM, CDR2 ANQGSEA. The V end lost 7 bases, the J end lost 0 bases, and 19 bases lay between the germline ends.